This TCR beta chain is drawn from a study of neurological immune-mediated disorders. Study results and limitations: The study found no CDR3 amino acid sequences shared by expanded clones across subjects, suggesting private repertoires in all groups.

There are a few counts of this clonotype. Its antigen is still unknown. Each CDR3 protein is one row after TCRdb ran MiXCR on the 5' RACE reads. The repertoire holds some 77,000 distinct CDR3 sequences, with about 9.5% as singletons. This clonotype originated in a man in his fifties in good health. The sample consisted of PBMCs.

CDR3 protein: CASSLGGSDQPQHF. The CDR3 DNA reads TGCGCCAGCAGCTTGGGGGGATCAGATCAGCCCCAGCATTTT. The chain recombines TRBV5-1 with TRBJ1-5; D is unclear. The V end lost 0 bases, the J end lost 5 bases, and 9 bases lay between the germline ends. The CDR3 has 14 residues. Per the germline V gene, CDR1 is SGHRS and CDR2 is YFSETQ.